This TCR beta chain was observed in a study of control samples from healthy donors and cancer patients. The CDR3 extends over 15 amino acids. V lost 3 bases and J lost 2; bases outside the gene matches: 7. Germline V gene data show CDR1 as SGHNT and CDR2 as YENEEA. Assay used: immunoSEQ multiplex PCR; TCRdb lists only in-frame clones, some missing. The profile covers 120,000 or so clones, with 80% to 90% appearing a single time and about 8.7% taken by the ten largest. The sample was blood. J is TRBJ2-7 and V is TRBV11-3, with 7 bases identical to TRBD2. This receptor was taken from a man in his forties in good health. The CDR3 nucleotides are TGTGCCAGCAGCTTCGGTGCGGGGGTAACCTACGAGCAGTACTTC. The encoded protein is CASSFGAGVTYEQYF.